This TCR beta chain was observed in a study of long-term antiretroviral therapy in people with HIV (dated by TCRdb to 2022 to 2024). With regard to the full study: The earliest samples were collected roughly a decade before the 2015 WHO recommendation for immediate ART, at a time when ART was usually postponed until CD4 counts fell. This retrospective serial study examined whether starting ART and sustained HIV suppression were associated with changes in the composition and diversity of the TRB repertoire in peripheral blood. A total of 150 to 200 cryopreserved PBMC samples were contributed to the cohort by 30 adults with confirmed HIV infection, with samples collected serially over a mean of 6 years (range 1-12). Of the 25 to 30 participants with HIV, about a dozen were female. No cross-contamination during QIAcube processing was shown when test extractions of a monoclonal T-cell line were performed alongside about 33 polyclonal samples.

The immunoSEQ hsTCRB v3.0 assay was used at survey level resolution to sequence the TRB variable region. A depth of roughly 40,000-55,000 T-cell genomes per sample was targeted for TRB sequencing. Pooled TRB libraries were sequenced on an Illumina MiSeq with a v3 150-cycle kit. The original methods were these. Repertoire analysis was run in R within a reproducible Nextflow workflow that covered QC, data transformation and analysis. Custom analyses were implemented in LymphoSeq2, an R package for AIRR-Seq data exploration. Several samples yielding fewer than 5000 total TRB sequences were excluded, leaving around 200 analyzed HIV repertoires. Of the roughly 190 retained HIV repertoires, 55 to 60 were collected before and roughly 130 after ART initiation. Repertoires were downsampled to 5000 TRB nucleotide sequences, and summary statistics were averaged over 100 downsampling iterations. Only TRB sequences with CDR3 regions of at least seven amino acids were retained for analysis. Two measures captured diversity: a Shannon entropy-derived clonality score and the Gini coefficient. Repertoire networks linked the top 5000 CDR3 amino acid sequences whenever two sequences differed by an edit distance of one. Antigen specificity groups and MHC restriction were predicted for TRB CDR3 amino acid sequences with GLIPH2. To flag known associations with CMV, EBV, HIV or tissue antigens, CDR3 amino acid sequences were compared against VDJdb and McPAS-TCR. Pre-ART, post-ART and control groups were compared with Wilcoxon signed-rank tests and Holm-Bonferroni correction. In TCRdb, the immuneACCESS table is reduced to in-frame sequences with V and J assigned. These tables do not hold every clone; where another copy was compared, an unresolved V gene accounts for under half, and the others remain unexplained. The DNA gave D and trimming, while V, J and clone size come from that table. The table for this sample lists 36,000 or so clones; around 80% of them were counted only once. The ten largest clones take up around 6.1% of the sample.

For this clone: What this receptor recognizes is not known. Per-nucleotide qualities are absent, and no much larger clonotype sits a single base away.

Summary of the overall study and its limitations: Because PBMC availability was limited, only the TCR beta chain was sequenced, with no alpha chain pairing. Because pre-ART samples had limited cell numbers, profiling was done on unsorted PBMC rather than on sorted CD4+ and CD8+ T cells. Expanded TRB clones identified before ART initiation dominated the repertoire at all time points, although this dominance fluctuated and declined in many PLHIV after ART. ART initiation was associated with a significant increase in TRB diversity, but diversity stayed significantly below transplant donor controls even after long-term ART. Samples dated from the mid-2000s to the late 2010s, and the ART regimens used may be less effective than current ones. CDR3 length ranges in HIV repertoires were narrower than in controls, and network structure suggested an antigen-experienced repertoire with only a slight naive shift after ART. No data were available on ART adherence, viral resistance or therapy changes, limiting inferences about post-ART repertoire changes.

Inclusion was restricted to participants for whom at least one PBMC sample before ART initiation and at least two post-ART samples were available. All participants with HIV were treated in the United States of America. Cryopreserved samples of about 0.95-10 million PBMC were thawed and washed before DNA extraction. At the time of the earliest PBMC sample, participants with HIV were aged between roughly 20 and 55 years. PBMC samples were contributed by each participant from 1-4 timepoints before ART initiation and 2-8 timepoints after ART initiation, with a median of 7 samples. For every participant, serial HIV viral load, CD4+ T-cell count, ART history and demographic data were obtained. Using a Qiagen kit on a QIAcube, genomic DNA was extracted from unsorted PBMC, with samples processed in batches of 12. Spanning cysteine to phenylalanine, the CDR3 consists of 14 amino acids. Just the 42-base CDR3 DNA is kept, in frame starting at base 1. Per the germline V gene, MGHRA is the CDR1 and YSYEKL is the CDR2. V is clipped by 2 bases and J by 7 bases, and the sequence between their germline boundaries is 12 bases long.

Here the sequenced sample was unsorted PBMCs, taken 0.6 years after starting antiretroviral therapy. The chain is assembled from TRBV4-1 and TRBJ1-5; the D gene assignment is ambiguous. The TCR comes from a man in his late teens or twenties with HIV. The CDR3 protein: CASSQRLSGQPQHF. DNA sequence: TGCGCCAGCAGCCAACGACTCAGTGGGCAGCCCCAGCATTTT.